This entry is about one T cell receptor beta chain. CDR1 is LNHNV and CDR2 is YYDKDF in the germline V gene (reference sequence). CDR3 size: 19 residues. Losses at the gene ends were 0 bases for V and 2 bases for J; bases not matched to a gene: 5. This record comes from a study of blood T cell repertoires in COVID-19. The repertoire was sequenced with immunoSEQ multiplex PCR; TCRdb's copy has only in-frame clones and lacks some. The data hold some 390,000 clones, with 89% observed a single time. The receptor's source is a woman in her twenties or thirties who had recovered from COVID-19. The V call is TRBV15, the J call TRBJ2-1; 15 positions agree with TRBD2. The specimen sequenced was PBMCs or T cells enriched from blood (not recorded which). DNA for the CDR3: TGTGCCACCAGCAGAGATCCCCGGACTAGCGGGAGGGCCTACAATGAGCAGTTCTTC. Encoded protein: CATSRDPRTSGRAYNEQFF.